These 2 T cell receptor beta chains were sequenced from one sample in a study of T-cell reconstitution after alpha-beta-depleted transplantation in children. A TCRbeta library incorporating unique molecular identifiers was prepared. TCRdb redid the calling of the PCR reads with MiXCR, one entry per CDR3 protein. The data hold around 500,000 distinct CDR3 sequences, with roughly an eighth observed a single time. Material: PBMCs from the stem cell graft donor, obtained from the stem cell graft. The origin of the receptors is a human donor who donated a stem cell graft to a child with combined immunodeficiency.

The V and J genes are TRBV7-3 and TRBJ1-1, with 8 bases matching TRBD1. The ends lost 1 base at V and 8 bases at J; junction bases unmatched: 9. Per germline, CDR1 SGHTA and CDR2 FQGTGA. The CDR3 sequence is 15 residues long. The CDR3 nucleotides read TGTGCCAGCAGCTTAAGGGACGGACAGGGCTCCGAAGCTTTCTTT. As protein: CASSLRDGQGSEAFF.

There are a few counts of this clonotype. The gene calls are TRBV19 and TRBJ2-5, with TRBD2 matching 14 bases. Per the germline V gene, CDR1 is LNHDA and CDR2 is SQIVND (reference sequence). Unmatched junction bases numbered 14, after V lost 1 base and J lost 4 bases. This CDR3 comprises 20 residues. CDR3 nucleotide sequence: TGTGCCAGTAGTATAGCCGGGACTAGCGGGAGTTGGGGGCTAGGAGAGACCCAGTACTTC. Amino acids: CASSIAGTSGSWGLGETQYF.